This is a list of T cell receptor beta chains from one sample in a study of blood T cells in healthy people across ages. Via MiXCR, TCRdb re-called the 5' RACE reads, giving one row per CDR3 protein. The sample holds hundreds of thousands of distinct CDR3 sequences, 20% to 25% seen once. The sample also formed part of further work on T cells of mothers and their children.

Sequenced input: blood. These receptors were collected from a boy aged 5-17 years in good health. Each CDR3 is given with its conserved first and last residue. D genes are given only for firm matches. The listing skips clone size in some rows; elsewhere it reads once, few, many or a size class.

J gene,D gene,V gene,clone size,CDR3 protein,CDR3 DNA
TRBJ1-6,.,TRBV2,few,CASSASGGGNSPLYF,TGTGCCAGCAGTGCTTCGGGAGGGGGGAATTCACCCCTCTACTTT
TRBJ2-5,.,TRBV29-1,.,CSVEEGQETQYF,TGCAGCGTTGAAGAGGGCCAAGAGACCCAGTACTTC
TRBJ1-1,.,TRBV29-1,.,CSVAPTGTEAFF,TGCAGCGTCGCCCCGACGGGCACTGAAGCTTTCTTT
TRBJ2-5,.,TRBV4-3,few,CASSLTLQREETQYF,TGCGCCAGCAGCCTGACCCTCCAGCGGGAAGAGACCCAGTACTTC
TRBJ2-7,.,TRBV3-1,.,CASSQERGLSYEQYF,TGTGCCAGCAGCCAAGAACGGGGGCTCTCCTACGAGCAGTACTTC
TRBJ1-1,.,TRBV6-1,few,CASTPKVAEAFF,TGTGCCAGCACCCCGAAGGTTGCTGAAGCTTTCTTT
TRBJ1-5,TRBD1,TRBV6-5,.,CASRPDRRRQPQHF,TGTGCCAGCAGACCGGACAGGAGACGGCAGCCCCAGCATTTT
TRBJ2-3,TRBD1,TRBV12-3/TRBV12-4,.,CASGFGTGVTDTQYF,TGTGCCAGCGGGTTCGGGACAGGGGTCACAGATACGCAGTATTTT
TRBJ1-2,TRBD1,TRBV29-1,.,CSVEDNRGYGHTF,TGCAGCGTTGAAGATAACAGGGGCTATGGCCACACCTTC
TRBJ2-1,.,TRBV12-3/TRBV12-4,.,CASKPREHNEQFF,TGTGCCAGCAAGCCTAGGGAGCACAATGAGCAGTTCTTC
TRBJ2-1,.,TRBV24-1,.,CATSDLPTGYNEQFF,TGTGCCACCAGTGACCTCCCGACTGGCTACAATGAGCAGTTCTTC
TRBJ2-6,TRBD2,TRBV29-1,.,CSVELGTMVSGANVLTF,TGCAGCGTTGAATTGGGGACTATGGTGTCTGGGGCCAACGTCCTGACTTTC
TRBJ2-1,TRBD1,TRBV7-3,.,CASSYGTGGDEQFF,TGTGCCAGCAGCTACGGGACAGGGGGCGATGAGCAGTTCTTC
TRBJ2-7,.,TRBV18,few,CASSPPGSDEQYF,TGTGCCAGCTCACCACCAGGGTCCGACGAGCAGTACTTC
TRBJ2-6,.,TRBV25-1,few,CASSERGSGANVLTF,TGTGCCAGCAGTGAACGGGGATCTGGGGCCAACGTCCTGACTTTC
TRBJ1-2,TRBD1,TRBV5-1,few,CASSADRVNGYTF,TGCGCCAGCAGCGCCGACAGGGTCAATGGCTACACCTTC
TRBJ2-5,.,TRBV7-2,many,CASSLHRVQETQYF,TGTGCCAGCAGCTTACACAGGGTCCAAGAGACCCAGTACTTC
TRBJ2-7,TRBD2,TRBV7-2,many,CASSFSLGLAGGGSYEQYF,TGTGCCAGCAGCTTTAGTTTGGGACTAGCGGGGGGAGGCTCCTACGAGCAGTACTTC
TRBJ1-6,.,TRBV15,few,CATSRDDSPLHF,TGTGCCACCAGCAGAGACGATTCGCCCCTCCACTTT
TRBJ2-5,TRBD1,TRBV20-1,.,CSARVSDRGTWETQYF,TGCAGTGCTAGAGTTAGCGACAGGGGAACGTGGGAGACCCAGTACTTC
TRBJ2-5,TRBD2,TRBV12-5,.,CASGLGLAGEETQYF,TGTGCTAGTGGTTTAGGGCTAGCGGGGGAAGAGACCCAGTACTTC
TRBJ2-5,.,TRBV4-2,few,CASSQDNLARETQYF,TGTGCCAGCAGCCAAGATAACCTAGCAAGAGAGACCCAGTACTTC
TRBJ2-3,TRBD2,TRBV10-3,few,CAISEPDGTSGNSYTDTQYF,TGTGCCATCAGTGAACCCGACGGGACTAGCGGGAATAGTTACACAGATACGCAGTATTTT
TRBJ2-7,TRBD2,TRBV10-3,.,CAISSRGETYEQYF,TGTGCCATCAGTTCCCGGGGGGAAACCTACGAGCAGTACTTC
TRBJ1-1,.,TRBV6-6,.,CASSYGRGANTEAFF,TGTGCCAGCAGTTACGGTCGGGGGGCGAACACTGAAGCTTTCTTT
TRBJ2-5,TRBD2,TRBV28,few,CASSRVAGAQETQYF,TGTGCCAGCAGTCGGGTAGCGGGGGCCCAAGAGACCCAGTACTTC
TRBJ2-7,.,TRBV28,.,CASSLSPDSEQYF,TGTGCCAGCAGTTTATCTCCAGATTCCGAGCAGTACTTC
TRBJ2-7,TRBD1,TRBV11-2,few,CASRRPGQSYEQYF,TGTGCCAGCAGAAGACCGGGACAGTCCTACGAGCAGTACTTC
TRBJ1-1,TRBD1,TRBV9,few,CASSPGQESFAEAFF,TGTGCCAGCAGTCCAGGACAGGAAAGTTTCGCTGAAGCTTTCTTT
TRBJ2-3,TRBD1,TRBV7-2,few,CASSYRRGQGKTDTQYF,TGTGCCAGCAGCTACCGAAGGGGACAGGGGAAGACAGATACGCAGTATTTT
TRBJ1-1,.,TRBV6-5,few,CASSYPSSQIETTEAFF,TGTGCCAGCAGTTACCCGTCCAGCCAGATCGAGACCACTGAAGCTTTCTTT
TRBJ2-5,TRBD1,TRBV7-2,.,CASSFFGTGGAEQYF,TGTGCCAGCAGCTTCTTCGGGACAGGGGGCGCGGAGCAGTACTTC
TRBJ1-2,.,TRBV12-3/TRBV12-4,many,CASSQDSYGYTF,TGTGCCAGCAGTCAAGACAGCTATGGCTACACCTTC
TRBJ2-7,TRBD1,TRBV4-1,.,CASSQVDRVSYEQYF,TGCGCCAGCAGCCAAGTCGACAGGGTCAGCTACGAGCAGTACTTC
TRBJ1-6,TRBD1,TRBV6-5,few,CASSYGGGDDSPLHF,TGTGCCAGCAGTTACGGAGGGGGCGACGATTCACCCCTCCACTTT
TRBJ2-7,.,TRBV6-5,.,CASSPNTGGEQYF,TGTGCCAGCAGTCCTAATACTGGAGGCGAGCAGTACTTC